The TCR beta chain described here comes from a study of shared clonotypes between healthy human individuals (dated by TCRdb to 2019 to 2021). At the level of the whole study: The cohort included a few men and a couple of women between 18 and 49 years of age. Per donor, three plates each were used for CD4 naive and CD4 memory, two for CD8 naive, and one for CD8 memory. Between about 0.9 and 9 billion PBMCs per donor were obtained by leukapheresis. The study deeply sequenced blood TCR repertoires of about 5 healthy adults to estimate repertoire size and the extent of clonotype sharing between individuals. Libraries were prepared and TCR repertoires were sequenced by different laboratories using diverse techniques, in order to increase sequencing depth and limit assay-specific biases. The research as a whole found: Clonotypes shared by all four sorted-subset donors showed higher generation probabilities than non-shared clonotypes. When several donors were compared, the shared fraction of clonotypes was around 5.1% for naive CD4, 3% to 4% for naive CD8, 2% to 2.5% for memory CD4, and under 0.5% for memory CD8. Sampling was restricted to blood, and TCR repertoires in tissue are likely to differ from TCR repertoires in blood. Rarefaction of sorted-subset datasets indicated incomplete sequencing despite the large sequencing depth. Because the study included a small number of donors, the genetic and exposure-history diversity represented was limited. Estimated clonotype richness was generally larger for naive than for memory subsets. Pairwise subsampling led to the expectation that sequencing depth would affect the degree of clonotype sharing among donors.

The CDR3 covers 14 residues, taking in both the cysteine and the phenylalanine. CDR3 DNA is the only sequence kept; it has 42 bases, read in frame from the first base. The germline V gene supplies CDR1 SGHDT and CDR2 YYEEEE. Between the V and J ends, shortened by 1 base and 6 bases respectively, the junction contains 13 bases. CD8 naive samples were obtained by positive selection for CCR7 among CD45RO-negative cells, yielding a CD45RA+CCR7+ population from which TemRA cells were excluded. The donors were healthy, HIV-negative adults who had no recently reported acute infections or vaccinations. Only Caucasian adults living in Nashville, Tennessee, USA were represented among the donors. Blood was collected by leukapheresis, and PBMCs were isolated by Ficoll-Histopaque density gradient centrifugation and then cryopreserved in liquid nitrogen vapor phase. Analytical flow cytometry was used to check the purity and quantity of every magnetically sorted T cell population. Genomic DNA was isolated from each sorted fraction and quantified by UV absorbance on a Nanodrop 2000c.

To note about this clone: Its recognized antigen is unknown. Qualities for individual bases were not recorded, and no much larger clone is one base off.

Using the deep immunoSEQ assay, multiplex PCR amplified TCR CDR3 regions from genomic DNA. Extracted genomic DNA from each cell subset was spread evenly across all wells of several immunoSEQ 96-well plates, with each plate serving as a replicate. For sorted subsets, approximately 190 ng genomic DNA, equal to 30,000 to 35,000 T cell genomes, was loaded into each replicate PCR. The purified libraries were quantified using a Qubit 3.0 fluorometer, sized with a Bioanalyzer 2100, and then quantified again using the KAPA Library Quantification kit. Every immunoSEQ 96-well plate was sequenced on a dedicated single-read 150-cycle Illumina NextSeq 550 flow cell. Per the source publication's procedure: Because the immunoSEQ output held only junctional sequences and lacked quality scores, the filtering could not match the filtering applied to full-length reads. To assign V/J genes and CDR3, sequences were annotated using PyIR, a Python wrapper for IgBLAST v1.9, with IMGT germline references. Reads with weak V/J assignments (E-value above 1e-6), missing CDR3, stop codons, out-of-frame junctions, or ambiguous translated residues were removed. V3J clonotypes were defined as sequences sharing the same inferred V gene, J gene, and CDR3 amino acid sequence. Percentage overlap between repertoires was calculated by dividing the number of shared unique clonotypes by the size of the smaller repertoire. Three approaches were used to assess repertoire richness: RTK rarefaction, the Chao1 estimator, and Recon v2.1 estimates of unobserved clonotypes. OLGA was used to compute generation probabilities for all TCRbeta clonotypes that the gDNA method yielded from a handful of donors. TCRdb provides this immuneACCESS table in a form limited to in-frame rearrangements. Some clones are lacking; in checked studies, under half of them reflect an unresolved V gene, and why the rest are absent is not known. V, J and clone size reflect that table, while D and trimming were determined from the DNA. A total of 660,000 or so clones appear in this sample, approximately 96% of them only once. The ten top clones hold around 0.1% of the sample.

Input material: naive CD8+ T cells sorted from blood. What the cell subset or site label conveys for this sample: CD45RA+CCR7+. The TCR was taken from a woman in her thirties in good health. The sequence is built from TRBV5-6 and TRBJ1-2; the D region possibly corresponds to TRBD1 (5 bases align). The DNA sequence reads TGTGCCAGCAGCTTGAAGGGACGGGGGGATGGCTACACCTTC. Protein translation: CASSLKGRGDGYTF.